This T cell receptor (beta chain) was sequenced during a study of blood T cell repertoires in COVID-19. Study summary: Acute and convalescent COVID-19 specimens originated in the United States, Italy and Spain.

Per the study methods: Estimation of nucleated cell counts relied on the amplification of reference gene primers. The method was immunoSEQ multiplex PCR; TCRdb's version includes in-frame clones alone and lacks a portion of them. That table supplies the V and J calls and clone size; D and trimming were determined from the DNA. The table records some 75,000 clones, more than 70% of them present only once. This CDR3 contains 12 residues. In germline, CDR1 is SNHLY, CDR2 FYNNEI. V was shortened by 6 bases and J by 3 bases, with 9 bases between the two germline ends. This chain links TRBV2 with TRBJ2-7, with D possibly matching TRBD1 (5 bases). The sample was peripheral blood. The TCR sequence derives from a man between 65 and 85 years old with active or convalescent COVID-19. The CDR3, as DNA: TGTGCCAGCAGGGCAGGGCGCTACGAGCAGTACTTC. It is translated as CASRAGRYEQYF.